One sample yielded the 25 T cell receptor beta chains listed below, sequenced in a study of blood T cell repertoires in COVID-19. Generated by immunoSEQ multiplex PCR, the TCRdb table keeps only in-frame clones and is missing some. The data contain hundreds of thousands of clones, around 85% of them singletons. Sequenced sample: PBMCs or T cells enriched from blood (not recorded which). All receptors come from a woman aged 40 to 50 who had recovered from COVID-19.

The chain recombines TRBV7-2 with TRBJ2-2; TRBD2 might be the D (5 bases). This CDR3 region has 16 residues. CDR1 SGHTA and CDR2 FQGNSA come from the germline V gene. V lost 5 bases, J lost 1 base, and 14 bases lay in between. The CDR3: CASSHNGLRNTGELFF. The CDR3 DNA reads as TGTGCCAGCAGCCACAATGGACTCAGGAACACCGGGGAGCTGTTTTTT.

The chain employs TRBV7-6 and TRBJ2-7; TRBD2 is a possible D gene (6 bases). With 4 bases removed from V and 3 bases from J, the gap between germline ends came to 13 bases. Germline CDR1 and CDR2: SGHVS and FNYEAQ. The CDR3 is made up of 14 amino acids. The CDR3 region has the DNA TGTGCCAGCAGCTCCTTGGGGGGAGGCTACGAGCAGTACTTC. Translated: CASSSLGGGYEQYF.

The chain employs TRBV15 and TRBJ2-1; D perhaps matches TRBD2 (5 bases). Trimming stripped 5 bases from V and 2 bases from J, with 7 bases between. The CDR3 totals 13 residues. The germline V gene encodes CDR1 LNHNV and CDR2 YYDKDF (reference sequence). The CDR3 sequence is CATSPGAYNEQFF. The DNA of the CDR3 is TGTGCCACCAGCCCCGGGGCCTACAATGAGCAGTTCTTC.

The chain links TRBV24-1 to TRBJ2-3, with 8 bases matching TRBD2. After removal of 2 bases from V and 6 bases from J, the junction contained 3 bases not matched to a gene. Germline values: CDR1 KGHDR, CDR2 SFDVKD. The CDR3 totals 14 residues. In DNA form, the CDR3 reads TGTGCCACCAGTGATTCCCGACTAGCGGATACGCAGTATTTT. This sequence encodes CATSDSRLADTQYF.

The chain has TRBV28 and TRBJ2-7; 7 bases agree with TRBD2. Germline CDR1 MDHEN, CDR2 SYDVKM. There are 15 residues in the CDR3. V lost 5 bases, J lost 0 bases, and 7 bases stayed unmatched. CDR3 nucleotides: TGTGCCAGCAGTCTAACTAGCGCGGTCTCCTACGAGCAGTACTTC. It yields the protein CASSLTSAVSYEQYF.

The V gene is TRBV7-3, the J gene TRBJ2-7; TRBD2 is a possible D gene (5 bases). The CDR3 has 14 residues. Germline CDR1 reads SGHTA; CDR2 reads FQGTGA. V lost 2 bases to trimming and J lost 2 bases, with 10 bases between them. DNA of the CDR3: TGTGCCAGCAGCTTATCGGCGGGCACCTACGAGCAGTACTTC. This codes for CASSLSAGTYEQYF.

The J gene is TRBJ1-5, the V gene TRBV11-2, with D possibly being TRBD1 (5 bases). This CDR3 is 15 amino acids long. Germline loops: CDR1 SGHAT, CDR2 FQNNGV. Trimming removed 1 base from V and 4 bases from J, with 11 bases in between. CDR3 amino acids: CASSLGSTANQPQHF. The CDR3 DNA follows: TGTGCCAGCAGCTTAGGTTCGACAGCGAATCAGCCCCAGCATTTT. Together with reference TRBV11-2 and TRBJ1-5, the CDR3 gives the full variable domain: EAGVAQSPRYKIIEKRQSVAFWCNPISGHATLYWYQQILGQGPKLLIQFQNNGVVDDSQLPKDRFSAERLKGVDSTLKIQPAKLEDSAVYLCASSLGSTANQPQHFGDGTRLSIL.

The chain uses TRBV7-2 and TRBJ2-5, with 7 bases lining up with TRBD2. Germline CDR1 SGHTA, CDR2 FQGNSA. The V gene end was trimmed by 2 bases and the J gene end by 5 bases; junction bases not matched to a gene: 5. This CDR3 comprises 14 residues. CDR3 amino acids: CASSLSSGGETQYF. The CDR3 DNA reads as TGTGCCAGCAGCTTATCGTCCGGGGGGGAGACCCAGTACTTC.

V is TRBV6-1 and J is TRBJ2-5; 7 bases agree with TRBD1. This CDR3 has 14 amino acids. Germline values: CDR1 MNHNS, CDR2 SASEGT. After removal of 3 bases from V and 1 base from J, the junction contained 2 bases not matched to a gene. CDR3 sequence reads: CASSEQGVQETQYF. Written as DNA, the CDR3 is TGTGCCAGCAGTGAGCAGGGGGTCCAAGAGACCCAGTACTTC.

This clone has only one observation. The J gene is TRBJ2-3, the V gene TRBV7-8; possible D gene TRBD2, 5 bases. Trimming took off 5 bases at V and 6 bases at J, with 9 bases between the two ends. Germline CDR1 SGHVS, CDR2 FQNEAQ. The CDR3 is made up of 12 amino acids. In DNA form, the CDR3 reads TGTGCCAGCAGCCCTATAGCGGATACGCAGTATTTT. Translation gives CASSPIADTQYF.

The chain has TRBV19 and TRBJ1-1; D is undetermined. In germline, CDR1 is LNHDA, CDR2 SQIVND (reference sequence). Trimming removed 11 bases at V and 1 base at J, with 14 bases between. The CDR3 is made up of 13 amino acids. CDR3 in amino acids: CAATTQGNTEAFF. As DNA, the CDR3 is TGTGCCGCGACAACCCAAGGGAACACTGAAGCTTTCTTT.

The CDR3 loop is CASSVSSGRRTDTQYF. CDR3 coding DNA: TGCGCCAGCAGCGTATCTAGCGGGAGGCGGACAGATACGCAGTATTTT. The chain carries TRBV5-1 and TRBJ2-3, with 11 bases fitting TRBD2. In germline, CDR1 is SGHRS, CDR2 YFSETQ. This CDR3 region has 16 residues. The J segment lost 3 bases and the V segment lost 4 bases, leaving 7 bases of the junction unmatched.

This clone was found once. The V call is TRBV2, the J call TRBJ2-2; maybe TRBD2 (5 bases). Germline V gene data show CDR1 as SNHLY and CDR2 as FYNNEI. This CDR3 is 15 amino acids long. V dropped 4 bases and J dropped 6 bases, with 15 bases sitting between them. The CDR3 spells CASSAVFGGPGELFF. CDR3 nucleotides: TGTGCCAGCAGTGCGGTTTTCGGAGGACCCGGGGAGCTGTTTTTT.

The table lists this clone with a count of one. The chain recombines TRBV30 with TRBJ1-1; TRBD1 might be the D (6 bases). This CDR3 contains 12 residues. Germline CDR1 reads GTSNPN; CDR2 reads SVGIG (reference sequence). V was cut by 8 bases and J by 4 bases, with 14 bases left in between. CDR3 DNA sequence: TGTGCCCGCTACAGGGTCGGCACTGAAGCTTTCTTT. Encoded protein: CARYRVGTEAFF.

The CDR3 loop reads CASNRRGRGNTEAFF. In DNA form, the CDR3 reads TGTGCCAGCAACCGCAGGGGGCGTGGGAACACTGAAGCTTTCTTT. V is TRBV27 and J is TRBJ1-1, with TRBD1 identical over 8 bases. The J segment lost 1 base and the V segment lost 7 bases, leaving 8 bases of the junction unmatched. CDR1 is MNHEY, CDR2 SMNVEV, per germline (reference sequence). CDR3 length: 15 residues.

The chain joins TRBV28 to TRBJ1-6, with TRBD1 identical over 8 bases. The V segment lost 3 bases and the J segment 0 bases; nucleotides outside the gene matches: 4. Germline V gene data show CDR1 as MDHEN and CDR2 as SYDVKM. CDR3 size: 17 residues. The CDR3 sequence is CASSFRTGSSYNSPLHF. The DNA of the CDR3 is TGTGCCAGCAGTTTTCGGACAGGGAGCTCCTATAATTCACCCCTCCACTTT.

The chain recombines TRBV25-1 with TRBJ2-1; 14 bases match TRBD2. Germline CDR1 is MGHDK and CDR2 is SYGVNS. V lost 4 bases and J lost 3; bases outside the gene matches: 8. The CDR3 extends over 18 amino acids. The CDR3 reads CASSGGTSGRSGYNEQFF. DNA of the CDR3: TGTGCCAGCAGTGGGGGGACTAGCGGGAGAAGCGGCTACAATGAGCAGTTCTTC.

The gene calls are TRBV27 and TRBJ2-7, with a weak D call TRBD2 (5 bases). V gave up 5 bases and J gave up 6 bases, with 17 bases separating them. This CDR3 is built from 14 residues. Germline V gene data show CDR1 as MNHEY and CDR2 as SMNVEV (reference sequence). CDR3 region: CASSLDYAMPEQYF. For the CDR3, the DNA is TGTGCCAGCAGTCTAGACTACGCCATGCCCGAGCAGTACTTC.

DNA for the CDR3: TGTGCCAGCAGCTTAGCACTCGGGACAGGGAGTTCACCCCTCCACTTT. Translating gives CASSLALGTGSSPLHF. V gene TRBV7-2 combines with J gene TRBJ1-6; 9 nucleotides agree with TRBD1. With V trimmed by 0 bases and J by 9 bases, 6 bases remained unmatched. The length of the CDR3 is 16 residues. Germline V CDR1 and CDR2: SGHTA, FQGNSA.

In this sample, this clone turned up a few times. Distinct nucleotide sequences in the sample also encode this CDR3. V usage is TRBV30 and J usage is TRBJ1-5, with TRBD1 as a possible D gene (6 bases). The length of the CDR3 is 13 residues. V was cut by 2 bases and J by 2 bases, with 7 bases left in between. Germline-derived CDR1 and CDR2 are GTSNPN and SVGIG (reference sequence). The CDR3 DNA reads TGTGCCTGGAGTTCAGGGGGCAATCAGCCCCAGCATTTT. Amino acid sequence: CAWSSGGNQPQHF.

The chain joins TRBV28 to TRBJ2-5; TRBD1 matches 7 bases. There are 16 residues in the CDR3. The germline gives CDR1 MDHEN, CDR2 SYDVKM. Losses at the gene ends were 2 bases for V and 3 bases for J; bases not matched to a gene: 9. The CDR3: CASSLPQTGWEETQYF. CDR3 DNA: TGTGCCAGCAGTTTACCCCAGACAGGGTGGGAAGAGACCCAGTACTTC. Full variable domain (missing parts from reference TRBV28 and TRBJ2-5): DVKVTQSSRYLVKRTGEKVFLECVQDMDHENMFWYRQDPGLGLRLIYFSYDVKMKEKGDIPEGYSVSREKKERFSLILESASTNQTSMYLCASSLPQTGWEETQYFGPGTRLLVL.

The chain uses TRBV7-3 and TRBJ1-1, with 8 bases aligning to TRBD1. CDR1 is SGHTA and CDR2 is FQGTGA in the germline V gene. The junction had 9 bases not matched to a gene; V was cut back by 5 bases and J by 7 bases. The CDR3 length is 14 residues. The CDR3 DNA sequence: TGTGCCAGCAGCCAGGCGACAGGGGCCAGTGAAGCTTTCTTT. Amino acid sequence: CASSQATGASEAFF.

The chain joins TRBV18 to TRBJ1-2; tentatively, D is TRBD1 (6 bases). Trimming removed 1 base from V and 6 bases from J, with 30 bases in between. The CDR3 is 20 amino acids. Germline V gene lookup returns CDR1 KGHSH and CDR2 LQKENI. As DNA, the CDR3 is TGTGCCAGCTCACCACTCACCAACAACAGGGCCGCAAACGGGACCCATGGCTACACCTTC. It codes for CASSPLTNNRAANGTHGYTF.

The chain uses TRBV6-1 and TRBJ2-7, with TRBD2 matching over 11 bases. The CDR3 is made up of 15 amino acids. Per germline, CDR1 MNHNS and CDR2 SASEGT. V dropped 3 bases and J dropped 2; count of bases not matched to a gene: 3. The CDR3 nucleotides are TGTGCCAGCAGTGAGGCGACTAGCGGGGCCTACGAGCAGTACTTC. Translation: CASSEATSGAYEQYF.

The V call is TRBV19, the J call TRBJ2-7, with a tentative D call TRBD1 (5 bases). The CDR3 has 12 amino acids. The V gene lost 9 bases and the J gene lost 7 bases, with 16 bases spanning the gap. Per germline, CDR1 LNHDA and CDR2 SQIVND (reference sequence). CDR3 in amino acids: CASSRALGEQYF. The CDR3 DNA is TGTGCCAGCTCCAGGGCCCTCGGGGAGCAGTACTTC.